Each of the 6 T cell receptor beta chains below was sequenced from the same sample in a study of CD8 T cells in Susac syndrome. When the RNA was reverse transcribed, random hexamers were used with an input of roughly 0.45 to 1 ug. TCRdb reprocessed the immunoSEQ multiplex PCR reads via MiXCR and lists one record per CDR3 protein. The data hold roughly 200,000 distinct CDR3 sequences, with approximately 94% observed a single time. The specimen sequenced was CD4+ T cells from PBMCs. These receptors were collected from a human donor with Susac syndrome.

The chain combines TRBV11-2 with TRBJ2-3; TRBD2 aligns across 7 bases. The CDR3 has 15 residues. Unmatched junction bases numbered 7, after V lost 4 bases and J lost 3 bases. In germline, CDR1 is SGHAT, CDR2 FQNNGV. The CDR3, as DNA: TGTGCCAGCAGCTCCCTCGGGGGGATGACAGATACGCAGTATTTT. Translated, it gives CASSSLGGMTDTQYF.

V gene TRBV20-1 combines with J gene TRBJ1-5; D call uncertain. CDR1 is DFQATT, CDR2 SNEGSKA, per germline (reference sequence). V was pared by 6 bases and J by 11 bases, with 14 bases between. CDR3 length equals 11 residues. The CDR3 loop is CSATDHRAQHF. DNA for the CDR3: TGCAGTGCCACAGACCACCGCGCCCAGCATTTT.

The V call is TRBV5-6, the J call TRBJ2-5; D not resolved. The CDR3 length is 15 residues. Trimming removed 0 bases from V and 2 bases from J, with 11 bases in between. Germline CDR1 and CDR2: SGHDT and YYEEEE. As DNA, the CDR3 is TGTGCCAGCAGCTTGGAGGGCAGGTTGCAAGAGACCCAGTACTTC. It is translated as CASSLEGRLQETQYF.

The V call is TRBV20-1, the J call TRBJ2-1, with a tentative D call TRBD1 (6 bases). V lost 0 bases to trimming and J lost 5 bases, with 11 bases between them. CDR3 length: 14 residues. The V gene's germline CDR1 is DFQATT and CDR2 SNEGSKA (reference sequence). CDR3 in amino acids: CSARDTGQNNEQFF. The CDR3 region has the DNA TGCAGTGCTAGAGACACAGGACAGAACAATGAGCAGTTCTTC.

The chain combines TRBV5-6 with TRBJ1-5; no clear D gene. The germline V gene encodes CDR1 SGHDT and CDR2 YYEEEE. The CDR3 consists of 16 residues. The V gene lost 2 bases and the J gene lost 0 bases, with 12 bases spanning the gap. The CDR3 nucleotides read TGTGCCAGCAGCTTAGGTCCACCGGGTAGCAATCAGCCCCAGCATTTT. This sequence encodes CASSLGPPGSNQPQHF.

This clonotype was seen a few times. The chain uses TRBV5-1 and TRBJ1-2; D is undetermined. The CDR3 length is 13 residues. V was clipped by 0 bases and J by 2 bases, with 5 bases between them. CDR1 SGHRS and CDR2 YFSETQ come from the germline V gene. CDR3 protein: CASSLVTNYGYTF. The DNA for the CDR3 is TGCGCCAGCAGCTTGGTTACGAACTATGGCTACACCTTC.